Sequencing of this T cell receptor beta chain was carried out in a study of response to subunit inactivated influenza vaccine. TCRdb reprocessed the RT-PCR reads with MiXCR, giving one entry per CDR3 protein. The sample carries about 180,000 distinct CDR3 sequences, around 11% recorded once. Concerning this clonotype itself: Its antigen is not identified.

General observations from the study: Few additional T cells are recruited per seasonal influenza vaccination, authors suggested.

The CDR3 has 15 residues. The ends were cut back, 3 bases at V and 5 bases at J, with 15 bases in the middle. This specimen consisted of CD8+ T cells sorted from PBMCs, obtained around 25 months after vaccination. The origin of this receptor is a man between 50 and 75 years old who received an inactivated influenza vaccine. The chain is built from TRBV12-3 or TRBV12-4 and TRBJ2-3; TRBD2 is a possible D gene (6 bases). The DNA for the CDR3 is TGTGCCAGCAGTTTGCGAAGTGGAGCGGGAGATACGCAGTATTTT. This encodes CASSLRSGAGDTQYF.